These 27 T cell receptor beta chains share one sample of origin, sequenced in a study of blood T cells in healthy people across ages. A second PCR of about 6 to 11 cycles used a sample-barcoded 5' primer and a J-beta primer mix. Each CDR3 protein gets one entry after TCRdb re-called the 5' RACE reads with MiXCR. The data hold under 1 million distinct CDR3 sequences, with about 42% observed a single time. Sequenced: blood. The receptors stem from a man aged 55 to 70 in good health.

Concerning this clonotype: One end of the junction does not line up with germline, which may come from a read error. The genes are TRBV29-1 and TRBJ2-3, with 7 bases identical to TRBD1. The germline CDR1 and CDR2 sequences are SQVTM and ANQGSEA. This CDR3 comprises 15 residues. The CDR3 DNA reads TGCAGCGTTGAAGATCGAAAGGGGGCAACAGATACGCGGTATTTT. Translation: CSVEDRKGATDTRYF.

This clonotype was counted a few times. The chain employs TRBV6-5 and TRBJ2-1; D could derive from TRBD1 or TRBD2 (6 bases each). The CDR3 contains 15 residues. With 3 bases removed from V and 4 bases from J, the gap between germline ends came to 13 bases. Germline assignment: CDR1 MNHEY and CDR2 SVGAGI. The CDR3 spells CASSYGGAGYNEQFF. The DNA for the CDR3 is TGTGCCAGCAGTTATGGGGGCGCGGGGTACAATGAGCAGTTCTTC.

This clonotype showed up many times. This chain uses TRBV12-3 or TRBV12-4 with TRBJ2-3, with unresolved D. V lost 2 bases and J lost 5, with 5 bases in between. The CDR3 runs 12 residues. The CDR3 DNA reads TGTGCCAGCAGTTTATTCGGAGATACGCAGTATTTT. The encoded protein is CASSLFGDTQYF.

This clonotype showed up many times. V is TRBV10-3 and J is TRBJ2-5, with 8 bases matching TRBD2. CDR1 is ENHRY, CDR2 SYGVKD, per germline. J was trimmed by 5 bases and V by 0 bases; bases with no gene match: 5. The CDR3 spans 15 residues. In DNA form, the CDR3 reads TGTGCCATCAGTGAGTCTGCGGGGGGTTTCGAGACCCAGTACTTC. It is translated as CAISESAGGFETQYF.

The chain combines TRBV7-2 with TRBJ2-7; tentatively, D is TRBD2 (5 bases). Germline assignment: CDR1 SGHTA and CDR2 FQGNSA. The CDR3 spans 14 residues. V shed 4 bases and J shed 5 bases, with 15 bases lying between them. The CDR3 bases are TGTGCCAGCAGCTGGACCCCGGGGTCCCACGAGCAGTACTTC. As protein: CASSWTPGSHEQYF.

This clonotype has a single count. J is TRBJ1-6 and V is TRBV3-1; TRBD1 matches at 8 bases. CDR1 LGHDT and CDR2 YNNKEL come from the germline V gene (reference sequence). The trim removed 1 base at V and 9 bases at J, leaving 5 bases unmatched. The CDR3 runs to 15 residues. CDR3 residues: CASSQGGQGSSPLHF. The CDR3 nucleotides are TGTGCCAGCAGCCAAGGTGGACAGGGCAGTTCACCCCTCCACTTT.

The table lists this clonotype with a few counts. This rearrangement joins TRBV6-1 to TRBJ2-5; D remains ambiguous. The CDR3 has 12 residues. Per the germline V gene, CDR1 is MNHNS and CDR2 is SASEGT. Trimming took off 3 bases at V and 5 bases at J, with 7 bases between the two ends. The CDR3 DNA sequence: TGTGCCAGCAGTGAGGTCGGGGAGACCCAGTACTTC. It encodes CASSEVGETQYF.

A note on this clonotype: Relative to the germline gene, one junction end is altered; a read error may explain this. The CDR3 DNA sequence: TGTACCAGCGGAACAGGGGGAAGCACAGATACGCAGTATTTT. This translates into CTSGTGGSTDTQYF. The V and J genes are TRBV11-2 and TRBJ2-3; TRBD1 agrees at 8 bases. The germline V gene encodes CDR1 SGHAT and CDR2 FQNNGV. The CDR3 runs to 14 residues. Complete variable domain (other parts from reference TRBV11-2 and TRBJ2-3): EAGVAQSPRYKIIEKRQSVAFWCNPISGHATLYWYQQILGQGPKLLIQFQNNGVVDDSQLPKDRFSAERLKGVDSTLKIQPAKLEDSAVYLCTSGTGGSTDTQYFGPGTRLTVL.

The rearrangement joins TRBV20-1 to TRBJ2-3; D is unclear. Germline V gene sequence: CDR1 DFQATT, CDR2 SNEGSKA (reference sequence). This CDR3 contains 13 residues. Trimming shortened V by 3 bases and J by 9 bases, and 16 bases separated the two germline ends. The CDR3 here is CSASGIRAVTQYF. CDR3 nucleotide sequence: TGCAGTGCTAGTGGGATACGCGCCGTGACGCAGTATTTT.

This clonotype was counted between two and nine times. CDR3: CASSLGGSRYEQYF. The CDR3 coding sequence is TGTGCCAGCAGCTTGGGGGGTTCCCGCTACGAGCAGTACTTC. This rearrangement joins TRBV5-6 to TRBJ2-7; unclear D gene. The CDR3 length is 14 residues. Germline V gene data show CDR1 as SGHDT and CDR2 as YYEEEE. Trimming removed 0 bases from V and 3 bases from J, with 10 bases in between.

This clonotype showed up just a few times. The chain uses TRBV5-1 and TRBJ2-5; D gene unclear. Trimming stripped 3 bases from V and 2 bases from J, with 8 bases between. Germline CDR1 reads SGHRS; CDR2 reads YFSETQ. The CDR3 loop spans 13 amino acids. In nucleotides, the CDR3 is TGCGCCAGCAGCTCCAGGTTACAAGAGACCCAGTACTTC. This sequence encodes CASSSRLQETQYF.

DNA of the CDR3: TGTGCCAGCAGCACTAGCGGGAGTTGGAATGAGCAGTTCTTC. Its protein product is CASSTSGSWNEQFF. The V gene is TRBV14, the J gene TRBJ2-1, with 11 nucleotides matching TRBD2. Germline V lookup: CDR1 SGHDN, CDR2 FVKESK. V shed 5 bases and J 7 bases; nucleotides not matched to a gene: 4. The CDR3 extends over 14 amino acids.

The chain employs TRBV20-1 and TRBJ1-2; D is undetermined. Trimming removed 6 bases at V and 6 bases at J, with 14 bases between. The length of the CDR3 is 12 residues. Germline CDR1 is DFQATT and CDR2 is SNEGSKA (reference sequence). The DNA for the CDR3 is TGCAGTGCGCAGACAAGGCATGATGGCTACACCTTC. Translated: CSAQTRHDGYTF.

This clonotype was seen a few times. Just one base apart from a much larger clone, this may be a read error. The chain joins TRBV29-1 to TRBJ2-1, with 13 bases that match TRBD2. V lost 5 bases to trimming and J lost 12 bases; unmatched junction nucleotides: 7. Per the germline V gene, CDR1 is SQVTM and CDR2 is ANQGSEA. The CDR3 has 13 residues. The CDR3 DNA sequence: TGCAGCGTTCGACTAGCGGGGGGAGGTGGGCAGTTCTTC. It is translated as CSVRLAGGGGQFF.

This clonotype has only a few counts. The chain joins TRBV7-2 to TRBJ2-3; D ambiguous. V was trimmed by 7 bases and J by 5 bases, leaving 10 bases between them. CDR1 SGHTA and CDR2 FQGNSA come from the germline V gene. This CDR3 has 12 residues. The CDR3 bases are TGTGCCAGCAACCCCGTGATAGATACGCAGTATTTT. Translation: CASNPVIDTQYF.

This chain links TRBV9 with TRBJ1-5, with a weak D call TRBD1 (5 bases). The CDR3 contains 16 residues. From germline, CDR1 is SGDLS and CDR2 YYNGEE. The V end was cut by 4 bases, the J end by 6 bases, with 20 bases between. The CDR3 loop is CASSPGIGGSGQPQHF. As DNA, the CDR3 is TGTGCCAGCAGCCCCGGGATCGGGGGTTCTGGTCAGCCCCAGCATTTT. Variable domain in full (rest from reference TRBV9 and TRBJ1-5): DSGVTQTPKHLITATGQRVTLRCSPRSGDLSVYWYQQSLDQGLQFLIQYYNGEERAKGNILERFSAQQFPDLHSELNLSSLELGDSALYFCASSPGIGGSGQPQHFGDGTRLSIL.

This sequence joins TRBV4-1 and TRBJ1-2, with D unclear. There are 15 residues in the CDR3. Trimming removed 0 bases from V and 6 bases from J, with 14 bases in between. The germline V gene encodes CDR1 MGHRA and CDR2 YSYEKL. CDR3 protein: CASSQDLFGYDGYTF. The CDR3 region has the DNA TGCGCCAGCAGCCAAGATCTTTTCGGGTACGATGGCTACACCTTC.

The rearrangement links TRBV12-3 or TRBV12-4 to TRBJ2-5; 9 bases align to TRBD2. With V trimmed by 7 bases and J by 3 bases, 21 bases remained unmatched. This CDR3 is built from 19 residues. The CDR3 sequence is CASTGQRGLAQLIKETQYF. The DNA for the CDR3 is TGTGCCAGCACCGGACAAAGGGGACTAGCCCAACTTATTAAAGAGACCCAGTACTTC.

The CDR3 nucleotides read TGTGCCAGCAGTAGGTCGGACAGCCCAGCGGGGCAGCCCCAGCATTTT. Translation gives CASSRSDSPAGQPQHF. This chain connects TRBV6-5 to TRBJ1-5, with a weak D call TRBD1 (6 bases). CDR1 MNHEY and CDR2 SVGAGI come from the germline V gene. The CDR3 consists of 16 residues. Trimming removed 5 bases at V and 7 bases at J, with 21 bases between.

The CDR3 is CASSPSGIGTGIAFF. CDR3 coding DNA: TGTGCCAGCTCACCATCGGGGATCGGGACAGGGATAGCTTTCTTT. The genes are TRBV18 and TRBJ1-1; 9 nucleotides match TRBD1. The germline V gene has CDR1 KGHSH and CDR2 LQKENI. V was clipped by 2 bases and J by 10 bases; unmatched bases: 11. The CDR3 is 15 amino acids.

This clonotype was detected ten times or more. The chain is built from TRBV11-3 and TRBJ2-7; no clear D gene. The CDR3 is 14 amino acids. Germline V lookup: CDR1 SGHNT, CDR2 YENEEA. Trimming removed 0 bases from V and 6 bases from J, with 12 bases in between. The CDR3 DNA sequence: TGTGCCAGCAGCTTAGAGGGCCCCAGGAGCGAGCAGTACTTC. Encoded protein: CASSLEGPRSEQYF.

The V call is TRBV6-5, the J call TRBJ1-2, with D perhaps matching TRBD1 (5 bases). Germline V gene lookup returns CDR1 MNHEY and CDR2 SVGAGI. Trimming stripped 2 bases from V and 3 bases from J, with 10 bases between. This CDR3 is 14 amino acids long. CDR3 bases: TGTGCCAGCAGTTACAGCAGGGAGTACTATGGCTACACCTTC. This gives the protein CASSYSREYYGYTF.

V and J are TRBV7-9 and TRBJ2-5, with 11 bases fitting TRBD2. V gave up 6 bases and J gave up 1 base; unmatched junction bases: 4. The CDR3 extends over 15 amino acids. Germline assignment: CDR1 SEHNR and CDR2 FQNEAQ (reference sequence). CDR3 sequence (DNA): TGTGCCAGCAGACGAACTAGCGGGGGCCAAGAGACCCAGTACTTC. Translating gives CASRRTSGGQETQYF.

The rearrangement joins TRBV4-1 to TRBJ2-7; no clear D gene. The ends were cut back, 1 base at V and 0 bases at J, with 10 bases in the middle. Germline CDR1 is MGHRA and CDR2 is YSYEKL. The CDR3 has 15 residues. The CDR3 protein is CASSQVGRSSYEQYF. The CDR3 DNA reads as TGCGCCAGCAGCCAAGTAGGAAGGAGCTCCTACGAGCAGTACTTC.

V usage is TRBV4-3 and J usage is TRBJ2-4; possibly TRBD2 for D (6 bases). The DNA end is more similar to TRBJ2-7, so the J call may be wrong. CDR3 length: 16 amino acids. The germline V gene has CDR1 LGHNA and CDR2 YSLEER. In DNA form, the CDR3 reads TGCGCCAGCAGCCAAGATCCGGGGGTGACAGACTCCGAGCAGTACTTC. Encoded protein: CASSQDPGVTDSEQYF.

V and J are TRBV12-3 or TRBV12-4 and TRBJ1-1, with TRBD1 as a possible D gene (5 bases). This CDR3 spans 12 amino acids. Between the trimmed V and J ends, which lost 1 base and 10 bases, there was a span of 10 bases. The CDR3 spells CASSLEGTRAFF. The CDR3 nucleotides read TGTGCCAGCAGTTTAGAAGGGACGAGAGCTTTCTTT.

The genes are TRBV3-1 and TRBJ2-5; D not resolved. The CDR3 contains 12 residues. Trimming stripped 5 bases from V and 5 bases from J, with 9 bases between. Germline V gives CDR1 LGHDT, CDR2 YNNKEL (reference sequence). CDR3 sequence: CASSSHGETQYF. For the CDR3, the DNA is TGTGCCAGCAGCTCACACGGGGAGACCCAGTACTTC.